This entry lists 23 T cell receptor beta chains sequenced from one sample in a study of T cell repertoires in cytomegalovirus infection. These receptors lack a known antigen. TCRdb re-analysed the reads in MiXCR, keeping a single row per CDR3 protein. Among over 50,000 distinct CDR3 sequences listed, around 21% were seen once. The sample was CD8+ T cells from cultured PBMCs, taken from culture after CMV antigen stimulation. Every receptor here comes from a human donor in good health (CMV status not recorded). Some clones in this sample may be carry-over from other donors' samples.

The rearrangement links TRBV4-1 to TRBJ2-7; D gene ambiguous. CDR1 is MGHRA and CDR2 is YSYEKL in the germline V gene. The length of the CDR3 is 13 residues. Trimming took 4 bases from V and 5 from J, leaving 12 bases between them. CDR3 amino acids: CASSRSGPNEQYF. DNA of the CDR3: TGCGCCAGCAGCCGGTCCGGACCGAACGAGCAGTACTTC.

This clonotype was seen only a few times. This rearrangement joins TRBV6-1 to TRBJ1-3, with 9 bases lining up with TRBD1. CDR3 size: 14 residues. Germline CDR1 reads MNHNS; CDR2 reads SASEGT. Germline trimming cut 7 bases from V and 0 bases from J; bases unmatched to any gene: 1. CDR3 bases: TGTGCCAGCAACAGGGGGCCCTCTGGAAACACCATATATTTT. Translating gives CASNRGPSGNTIYF.

This clonotype was counted only a few times. V and J are TRBV7-8 and TRBJ1-5; D is possibly TRBD1 (6 bases). Germline V gene data show CDR1 as SGHVS and CDR2 as FQNEAQ. CDR3 length: 14 amino acids. V lost 2 bases and J lost 7, with 12 bases in between. The CDR3 here is CASSLNRVGQPQHF. CDR3 sequence (DNA): TGTGCCAGCAGCTTAAACAGGGTGGGACAGCCCCAGCATTTT.

This clonotype turned up a few times. The rearrangement uses TRBV24-1 and TRBJ2-5; perhaps TRBD2 as D (6 bases). Per germline, CDR1 KGHDR and CDR2 SFDVKD. V gave up 4 bases and J gave up 5 bases, with 25 bases separating them. This CDR3 has 18 amino acids. This CDR3 is CATSDRLGGTRARETQYF. CDR3 bases: TGTGCCACCAGTGACCGCTTGGGGGGAACAAGGGCGAGGGAGACCCAGTACTTC.

The V gene is TRBV7-2, the J gene TRBJ1-6; no clear D. Germline assignment: CDR1 SGHTA and CDR2 FQGNSA. This CDR3 contains 12 residues. Trimming took off 1 base at V and 10 bases at J, with 5 bases between the two ends. CDR3 bases: TGTGCCAGCAGCTTAGGGGCCTCACCCCTCCACTTT. It translates to CASSLGASPLHF.

This clonotype came up a few times. This sequence joins TRBV9 and TRBJ1-2; tentative D call: TRBD1 (5 bases). The CDR3 is 14 amino acids. V lost 3 bases to trimming and J lost 3 bases, with 12 bases between them. Germline CDR1 SGDLS, CDR2 YYNGEE. The CDR3 region is CASSEGTFDYGYTF. Written as DNA, the CDR3 is TGTGCCAGCAGCGAGGGGACTTTCGACTATGGCTACACCTTC.

The chain combines TRBV7-2 with TRBJ1-1, with a tentative D call TRBD1 (5 bases). There are 16 residues in the CDR3. V dropped 5 bases and J dropped 0 bases, with 16 bases sitting between them. Per the germline V gene, CDR1 is SGHTA and CDR2 is FQGNSA. The CDR3 nucleotides read TGTGCCAGCAGCCCGGAGTGGGGGAGAATGAACACTGAAGCTTTCTTT. This gives the protein CASSPEWGRMNTEAFF.

The gene calls are TRBV5-1 and TRBJ2-1, with D possibly TRBD1 on 6 matching bases. The V and J ends lost 0 bases and 5 bases respectively, with 15 bases between them. Germline V gene sequence: CDR1 SGHRS, CDR2 YFSETQ. The CDR3 is 16 residues long. The CDR3 sequence is CASSLEQGGVHNEQFF. The CDR3 nucleotides read TGCGCCAGCAGCTTGGAACAGGGTGGGGTCCACAATGAGCAGTTCTTC.

This CDR3 reads CASSPTSWGASSSYNSPLHF. CDR3 coding DNA: TGTGCCAGCAGCCCAACATCATGGGGGGCCTCTAGCTCCTATAATTCACCCCTCCACTTT. The chain carries TRBV7-9 and TRBJ1-6; possibly TRBD1 for D (6 bases). The CDR3 runs 20 residues. The germline V and J ends were trimmed by 5 bases and 0 bases, with 23 bases remaining between them. The germline gives CDR1 SEHNR, CDR2 FQNEAQ (reference sequence).

This rearrangement joins TRBV5-4 to TRBJ1-1; TRBD1 matches 7 bases. Trimming cost V 7 bases and J 5 bases; bases outside gene matches: 8. Germline CDR1 reads SGHNT; CDR2 reads YYREEE (reference sequence). The CDR3 sequence is 13 residues long. The DNA for the CDR3 is TGTGCCAGCTTTGACAGGGAGGGTACTGAAGCTTTCTTT. Translating it yields CASFDREGTEAFF.

This clonotype was observed a few times. V usage is TRBV27 and J usage is TRBJ1-5, with D possibly being TRBD1 (5 bases). The germline V and J ends were trimmed by 5 bases and 10 bases, with 21 bases remaining between them. This CDR3 is 15 amino acids long. From germline, CDR1 is MNHEY and CDR2 SMNVEV (reference sequence). CDR3 coding DNA: TGTGCCAGCAGTCCCCGTGGGCAGGGAATCGAACCCCAGCATTTT. The encoded protein is CASSPRGQGIEPQHF.

About this clonotype itself: No conserved phenylalanine or tryptophan ends this CDR3, so it is likely a read error. The DNA is omitted, as the CDR3 cannot be located on it reliably, and the CDR3 follows TCRdb's listing. The chain recombines TRBV23-1 with TRBJ2-7; the D segment call TRBD2 is taken from the table without a DNA check. TRBV23-1 is an open reading frame whose function is uncertain. Inclusive of both ends, the CDR3 amounts to 9 amino acids. This CDR3 is CASSQSGAL.

This clonotype was detected ten times or more. The rearrangement joins TRBV7-8 to TRBJ2-2; D could derive from TRBD1 or TRBD2 (5 bases each). The ends were cut back, 2 bases at V and 4 bases at J, with 17 bases in the middle. The CDR3 loop spans 17 amino acids. CDR1 SGHVS and CDR2 FQNEAQ come from the germline V gene. The CDR3 region is CASSLYGTASGTGELFF. The DNA for the CDR3 is TGTGCCAGCAGCTTATACGGGACCGCGAGCGGCACCGGGGAGCTGTTTTTT.

The V call is TRBV7-6, the J call TRBJ1-2; D possibly corresponds to TRBD1 (6 bases). CDR1 SGHVS and CDR2 FNYEAQ come from the germline V gene. V was pared by 1 base and J by 4 bases, with 10 bases between. The CDR3 length is 14 residues. The CDR3 region has the DNA TGTGCCAGCAGCTTAGGGACAGCCCCCTATGGCTACACCTTC. Protein product: CASSLGTAPYGYTF.

This clonotype is labeled as medium-sized. The V and J genes are TRBV11-2 and TRBJ2-7; either TRBD1 or TRBD2 may fit D (6 bases each). The germline V gene encodes CDR1 SGHAT and CDR2 FQNNGV. The CDR3 is 13 residues long. V was clipped by 5 bases and J by 6 bases, with 14 bases between them. The DNA for the CDR3 is TGTGCCAGCAGCCCAAGGGGGGACCTCGAGCAGTACTTC. It encodes CASSPRGDLEQYF.

This chain connects TRBV7-9 to TRBJ2-5; D is possibly TRBD1 or TRBD2 (6 bases each). Germline-derived CDR1 and CDR2 are SEHNR and FQNEAQ (reference sequence). CDR3 length: 15 amino acids. The V gene lost 5 bases and the J gene lost 5 bases, with 18 bases spanning the gap. DNA of the CDR3: TGTGCCAGCAGCCCACCCGTCGGGGGCTCGGAGACCCAGTACTTC. Protein: CASSPPVGGSETQYF. Full variable domain (outside the CDR3, taken from reference TRBV7-9 and TRBJ2-5): DTGVSQNPRHKITKRGQNVTFRCDPISEHNRLYWYRQTLGQGPEFLTYFQNEAQLEKSRLLSDRFSAERPKGSFSTLEIQRTEQGDSAMYLCASSPPVGGSETQYFGPGTRLLVL.

The V call is TRBV15, the J call TRBJ1-1, with no clear D. V was shortened by 0 bases and J by 6 bases, with 17 bases between the two germline ends. CDR3 length equals 16 residues. Germline values: CDR1 LNHNV, CDR2 YYDKDF (reference sequence). The CDR3 here is CATSRDGAIGLAEAFF. The CDR3 DNA follows: TGTGCCACCAGCAGAGATGGAGCGATCGGTCTCGCTGAAGCTTTCTTT.

The chain employs TRBV7-8 and TRBJ2-7, with D perhaps TRBD1 or TRBD2 (5 bases each). The germline V gene has CDR1 SGHVS and CDR2 FQNEAQ. The CDR3 is 13 amino acids. V was pared by 4 bases and J by 3 bases, with 10 bases between. This CDR3 reads CASSSVGVYEQYF. The CDR3, as DNA: TGTGCCAGCAGCTCAGTGGGGGTCTACGAGCAGTACTTC.

V and J are TRBV6-6 and TRBJ2-1; 10 nucleotides align to TRBD1. After removal of 5 bases from V and 2 bases from J, the junction contained 6 bases not matched to a gene. The CDR3 has 16 amino acids. Germline CDR1 MNHNY, CDR2 SVGAGI (reference sequence). In DNA, the CDR3 is TGTGCCAGCAGTCCCGGGACAGGGGCTGCCTACAATGAGCAGTTCTTC. It yields the protein CASSPGTGAAYNEQFF.

This sequence joins TRBV12-3 or TRBV12-4 and TRBJ1-4; 11 bases line up with TRBD1. Trimming removed 5 bases from V and 7 bases from J; junction bases left unmatched: 9. The CDR3 runs to 16 residues. The CDR3 here is CASSLGQGGRGEKLFF. Here the CDR3 DNA reads TGTGCCAGCAGTCTGGGACAGGGGGGTAGAGGTGAAAAACTGTTTTTT.

A few counts support this clonotype. The V gene is TRBV7-9, the J gene TRBJ2-3; tentatively, D is TRBD1 (5 bases). CDR1 SEHNR and CDR2 FQNEAQ come from the germline V gene (reference sequence). V was trimmed by 6 bases and J by 0 bases, leaving 13 bases between them. The CDR3 runs to 15 residues. CDR3 protein: CASSGTGSSTDTQYF. CDR3 in DNA: TGTGCCAGCAGTGGAACAGGATCTAGCACAGATACGCAGTATTTT.

This clonotype was detected many times. V and J are TRBV12-3 or TRBV12-4 and TRBJ2-4; 7 bases line up with TRBD2. J lost 6 bases, V lost 3 bases, and 5 bases had no gene match. The CDR3 runs 14 residues. CDR3 nucleotides: TGTGCCAGCAGTTTCGTCCCGGGGGGAAACATTCAGTACTTC. This sequence encodes CASSFVPGGNIQYF.

The chain carries TRBV7-6 and TRBJ1-4; D remains ambiguous. Trimming took 3 bases from V and 0 from J, leaving 17 bases between them. The CDR3 totals 18 residues. Germline V CDR1 and CDR2: SGHVS, FNYEAQ. The CDR3 region is CASSLADNPSATNEKLFF. Here the CDR3 DNA reads TGTGCCAGCAGCTTGGCAGACAACCCGTCTGCAACTAATGAAAAACTGTTTTTT.